The rows below give T cell receptor beta chains drawn from one sample of a study of shared clonotypes between healthy human individuals. Sequencing used immunoSEQ multiplex PCR; TCRdb keeps in-frame clones, though not all of them. The top ten hold 0.35% to 0.45% of the sample, which has some 2,500,000 clones, approximately 93% seen once. Source material: naive CD4+ T cells from PBMCs. Source of these receptors: a man aged 18-30 years in good health. Some clones in this sample may be carry-over from other donors' samples. CDR3s include the opening cysteine and the closing phenylalanine or tryptophan. The order of the fields is CDR3 DNA, CDR3 protein, V gene, D gene, J gene, clone size. The D gene is left open where the match is weak. Clone size appears in some rows only: once, few, many, or a class for an expanded clone.

TGCAGTGCTAGAGATTGGGGGCCCCAGTACTTC | CSARDWGPQYF | TRBV20-1 | NA | TRBJ2-5 | NA
TGTGCCACCAGCAGAGGGGCAGAGGCCTCCTACGAGCAGTACTTC | CATSRGAEASYEQYF | TRBV15 | NA | TRBJ2-7 | NA
TGTGCCAGCAGCTTACTAGCGACCCCCTACAATGAGCAGTTCTTC | CASSLLATPYNEQFF | TRBV11-2 | NA | TRBJ2-1 | NA
TGTGCCAGCAGTTACTCCTCCGCCCGGGACAGCTATGGCTACACCTTC | CASSYSSARDSYGYTF | TRBV6-5 | TRBD1 | TRBJ1-2 | NA
TGTGCCAGCGGTGACTACAATCAGCCCCAGCATTTT | CASGDYNQPQHF | TRBV28 | NA | TRBJ1-5 | few
TGTGCCAGCAGCGTAGGGGGAGGACTAGCGGGAGTCAATGAGCAGTTCTTC | CASSVGGGLAGVNEQFF | TRBV9 | TRBD2 | TRBJ2-1 | NA
TGTGCCAGCAGCTTAGGAGGAGCCTATTCACCCCTCCACTTT | CASSLGGAYSPLHF | TRBV5-4 | NA | TRBJ1-6 | NA
TGCAGCGTTTCGGGGTTAGAGACCCAGTACTTC | CSVSGLETQYF | TRBV29-1 | NA | TRBJ2-5 | NA
TGTGCCAGCAGAGGGACAGGGGGGCGAGAGACCCAGTACTTC | CASRGTGGRETQYF | TRBV6-1 | TRBD1 | TRBJ2-5 | NA
TGTGCTAGTGGTTGGGGGGATAATCAGCCCCAGCATTTT | CASGWGDNQPQHF | TRBV12-5 | NA | TRBJ1-5 | few
TGTGCCAGCAGCCTAAGCCCGGCGTTGGGCGCAGATACGCAGTATTTT | CASSLSPALGADTQYF | TRBV11-3 | NA | TRBJ2-3 | NA
TGCAGCGTTGGAGGGAATCTAGCCAAAAACATTCAGTACTTC | CSVGGNLAKNIQYF | TRBV29-1 | NA | TRBJ2-4 | NA
TGTGCCAGCAGCTTAGTGGCCAGTAACTATGGCTACACCTTC | CASSLVASNYGYTF | TRBV7-2 | NA | TRBJ1-2 | NA
TGTGCCAGCATCCAAAGCCCCGGGACAGGGCGCTCCTACGAGCAGTACTTC | CASIQSPGTGRSYEQYF | TRBV28 | TRBD1 | TRBJ2-7 | NA
TGTGCCAGCAGCCGGCGGGACAAGACCTCCTACGAGCAGTACTTC | CASSRRDKTSYEQYF | TRBV11-1 | NA | TRBJ2-7 | NA
TGTGCCAGCAGCACCGTGGGCAATGAGCAGTTCTTC | CASSTVGNEQFF | TRBV2 | NA | TRBJ2-1 | NA
TGTGCCAGCAGTTCAGGACAGGGAGGGCAAGAGACCCAGTACTTC | CASSSGQGGQETQYF | TRBV28 | NA | TRBJ2-5 | NA
TGTGCCAGCAGTTACGGGGGGAGTGCCTACGAGCAGTACTTC | CASSYGGSAYEQYF | TRBV6-6 | NA | TRBJ2-7 | NA
TGTGCCAGCTCACCAGAGCGGGGTGCCTACAATGAGCAGTTCTTC | CASSPERGAYNEQFF | TRBV18 | TRBD2 | TRBJ2-1 | NA
TGTGCCAGCAGTGGGGGGACTAGCGGTCCGCCAGATACGCAGTATTTT | CASSGGTSGPPDTQYF | TRBV28 | TRBD2 | TRBJ2-3 | NA
TGTGCCAGCAGCGGAACCACTCTAGGGCAGGGAAACACCGGGGAGCTGTTTTTT | CASSGTTLGQGNTGELFF | TRBV11-3 | NA | TRBJ2-2 | NA
TGTGCCAGCAGCTTAGCGCGAGGAACGGGACTAGCGCTATTT | CASSLARGTGLALF | TRBV7-2 | TRBD2 | TRBJ2-3 | NA
TGTGCCAGCAGCCCCCGGAGAGGACAGGGGTTCTACGAGCAGTACTTC | CASSPRRGQGFYEQYF | TRBV7-9 | TRBD1 | TRBJ2-7 | NA
TGTGCCAGCAGGTCTCGGAGGCACACTGAAGCTTTCTTT | CASRSRRHTEAFF | TRBV28 | NA | TRBJ1-1 | NA
TGTGCCAGCAGACAGGAAGCCCTCACTGAAGCTTTCTTT | CASRQEALTEAFF | TRBV28 | NA | TRBJ1-1 | NA
TGCGCCAGCAGCGTAGGGAGGTCGGCTAATGAAAAACTGTTTTTT | CASSVGRSANEKLFF | TRBV5-1 | NA | TRBJ1-4 | NA
TGTGCCAGCAGCTTAACTCGGAATAAAACTGAAGCTTTCTTT | CASSLTRNKTEAFF | TRBV7-3 | NA | TRBJ1-1 | NA
TGTGCCAGCAGTTTGGTATCAGGGACAAGCTACGAGCAGTACTTC | CASSLVSGTSYEQYF | TRBV28 | NA | TRBJ2-7 | once
TGTGCCAGCAGCATCGGGACAGGGGGCTGGGGCTACACCTTC | CASSIGTGGWGYTF | TRBV5-4 | TRBD1 | TRBJ1-2 | NA
TGTGCCAGCAGTCCCAGGGGCCACGAGCAGTACTTC | CASSPRGHEQYF | TRBV6-5 | NA | TRBJ2-7 | NA
TGTGCCAGCAACGGCGGGAGCACAGATACGCAGTATTTT | CASNGGSTDTQYF | TRBV6-1 | NA | TRBJ2-3 | NA
TGTGCCAGCAGGCAAGGGACAGCGGGTTTCTACGAGCAGTACTTC | CASRQGTAGFYEQYF | TRBV27 | NA | TRBJ2-7 | NA
TGTGCCAGCAGCTTCCGTGCCGGGACAGGGGCCCACAATGAGCAGTTCTTC | CASSFRAGTGAHNEQFF | TRBV7-9 | TRBD1 | TRBJ2-1 | NA
TGTGCCAGTACGCAGGGGGCTTTGAGCAATCAGCCCCAGCATTTT | CASTQGALSNQPQHF | TRBV19 | TRBD1 | TRBJ1-5 | NA
TGTGCCAGCAGACCGACAGGGTTAGGCGAGCAGTACTTC | CASRPTGLGEQYF | TRBV27 | TRBD1 | TRBJ2-7 | NA
TGTGCCAGCAGCACAAGCGGGACAGGGAGGAGTGAAAAACTGTTTTTT | CASSTSGTGRSEKLFF | TRBV7-9 | TRBD1 | TRBJ1-4 | NA
TGTGCCAGCAGTCCTCTAGATTGGGCAGGGGGTTCGAACTATGGCTACACCTTC | CASSPLDWAGGSNYGYTF | TRBV27 | TRBD1 | TRBJ1-2 | NA
TGTGCCAGCTCACCACCGGGCAGCCGGGGGGACACTGAAGCTTTCTTT | CASSPPGSRGDTEAFF | TRBV18 | NA | TRBJ1-1 | NA
TGTGCCAGCAGTGAATGGCTCTTGGTTAACAATGAGCAGTTCTTC | CASSEWLLVNNEQFF | TRBV2 | NA | TRBJ2-1 | NA
TGTGCCAGCAGCTTAGACAGGGGTGGGGAGACCCAGTACTTC | CASSLDRGGETQYF | TRBV7-8 | TRBD1 | TRBJ2-5 | NA
TGTGCCAGCAGAACGGACAGGGGGAGGAGCACTGAAGCTTTCTTT | CASRTDRGRSTEAFF | TRBV28 | TRBD1 | TRBJ1-1 | NA
TGCAGCGTTGCGTCTGGACGTGGTAACTACGAGCAGTACTTC | CSVASGRGNYEQYF | TRBV29-1 | NA | TRBJ2-7 | NA
TGTGCTAGTGGTTTGGGTGGGCCTGAATCGGATGAGCAGTTCTTC | CASGLGGPESDEQFF | TRBV12-5 | NA | TRBJ2-1 | NA
TGTGCCAGCAGCCCGAAAGAGACCCAGTACTTC | CASSPKETQYF | TRBV11-2 | NA | TRBJ2-5 | NA
TGTGCCAGCAGCTTGAAAGAAACAGGGGGACTCTATGGCTACACCTTC | CASSLKETGGLYGYTF | TRBV5-8 | TRBD1 | TRBJ1-2 | NA
TGTGCCAGCTCACTCCTCTCGGTCACAGGAGCCTTAGGGGCTAATGAAAAACTGTTTTTT | CASSLLSVTGALGANEKLFF | TRBV18 | NA | TRBJ1-4 | NA
TGTGCCAGCAGTGAAGGTGGACAGCGTCGCTACACCTTC | CASSEGGQRRYTF | TRBV6-1 | NA | TRBJ1-2 | NA
TGTGCCAGCAGCGAGAGGACGTGGGGGACAGTAACCTTC | CASSERTWGTVTF | TRBV9 | TRBD1 | TRBJ2-4 | NA
TGTGCCACCGCCTCAGGATCGCACACCGGGGAGCTGTTTTTT | CATASGSHTGELFF | TRBV28 | NA | TRBJ2-2 | NA
TGTGCCAGCAGCCAAGGGTCCCAGACAAACACCGGGGAGCTGTTTTTT | CASSQGSQTNTGELFF | TRBV4-2 | NA | TRBJ2-2 | NA
TGTGCCAGCAGTACATATAGCTCTGGGGCCAACGTCCTGACTTTC | CASSTYSSGANVLTF | TRBV25-1 | NA | TRBJ2-6 | NA
TGTGCCAGCAGCACGAGCTCACAGGGGCGAGGACAGTACTTC | CASSTSSQGRGQYF | TRBV11-2 | TRBD1 | TRBJ2-5 | NA
TGCGCCAGCAGCGATAGCGGTCAGACCTACAATGAGCAGTTCTTC | CASSDSGQTYNEQFF | TRBV5-1 | NA | TRBJ2-1 | NA
TGTGCCAGCAGCTTGAGGGGGGCGACTAATGAAAAACTGTTTTTT | CASSLRGATNEKLFF | TRBV5-6 | NA | TRBJ1-4 | NA
TGTGCCAGCGGATCGGACAGGGGTGGGTATGGCTACACCTTC | CASGSDRGGYGYTF | TRBV28 | TRBD1 | TRBJ1-2 | NA
TGTGCCAGCAGCTTTCTCGCGGGACTAGACGTCAGTGAGCAGTTCTTC | CASSFLAGLDVSEQFF | TRBV11-2 | TRBD2 | TRBJ2-1 | NA
TGTGCCAGCAGCTTAGATCTCGGGGTCGAGCAGTTCTTC | CASSLDLGVEQFF | TRBV11-3 | NA | TRBJ2-1 | NA
TGTGCCAGCAGATCCGGGACAATCAATCAGCCCCAGCATTTT | CASRSGTINQPQHF | TRBV6-6 | NA | TRBJ1-5 | NA
TGTGCCAGCATAGTTAGCGGGCGCACAGATACGCAGTATTTT | CASIVSGRTDTQYF | TRBV28 | TRBD2 | TRBJ2-3 | NA
TGTGCCAGCACCGGGGGGACTAGCGGGAGCTCGACCTACAATGAGCAGTTCTTC | CASTGGTSGSSTYNEQFF | TRBV5-6 | TRBD2 | TRBJ2-1 | NA